Each of the 30 T cell receptor beta chains below was sequenced from the same sample in a study of cytomegalovirus exposure and HLA in healthy donors. Both 60 Vbeta primers and 13 Jbeta primers went into the PCR. Sequenced by immunoSEQ multiplex PCR; TCRdb stores in-frame clones only, minus some. The sample has around 180,000 clones, approximately 80% seen once; the top ten hold about 2.4%. The specimen was PBMCs. Source of these receptors: a male donor in good health and CMV-seronegative.

The chain links TRBV2 to TRBJ2-5; 16 bases agree with TRBD2. Trimming took 5 bases from V and 5 from J; bases not matched to a gene: 11. The CDR3 runs 18 residues. Germline CDR1 reads SNHLY; CDR2 reads FYNNEI. CDR3 amino acids: CASSSGLAGGPGRETQYF. CDR3 DNA sequence: TGTGCCAGCAGTTCGGGACTAGCGGGAGGGCCGGGTCGGGAGACCCAGTACTTC.

The CDR3 spells CASSYSRTGSNEQFF. As DNA, the CDR3 is TGTGCCAGCAGTTACTCCAGGACAGGTAGCAATGAGCAGTTCTTC. The chain joins TRBV6-5 to TRBJ2-1; TRBD1 matches at 7 bases. Per the germline V gene, CDR1 is MNHEY and CDR2 is SVGAGI. V was pared by 0 bases and J by 6 bases, with 5 bases of the junction left unmatched. The CDR3 has 15 amino acids.

The CDR3 sequence is CASSFGGPIYEQYF. CDR3 sequence (DNA): TGTGCCAGCAGTTTCGGGGGGCCGATTTACGAGCAGTACTTC. The chain joins TRBV28 to TRBJ2-5; weak D call: TRBD2 (7 bases). The end of the DNA is better explained by TRBJ2-7, so the J call may be wrong. Looked up from germline, CDR1 is MDHEN and CDR2 is SYDVKM. This CDR3 region has 14 residues.

The chain carries TRBV7-8 and TRBJ2-1; weak D call: TRBD2 (7 bases). Trimming took 8 bases from V and 10 from J, leaving 24 bases between them. CDR3 length: 15 residues. Germline V CDR1 and CDR2: SGHVS, FQNEAQ. CDR3 in DNA: TGTGCCAGCTCGGACCCGGGGGGCCCGCAAGGGGAGCAGTTCTTC. This translates into CASSDPGGPQGEQFF.

The table lists this clone with a count of one. The chain uses TRBV7-9 and TRBJ1-4, with TRBD1 identical over 7 bases. Germline CDR1 SEHNR, CDR2 FQNEAQ (reference sequence). The CDR3 is made up of 15 amino acids. Trimming took 5 bases from V and 4 from J; bases not matched to a gene: 7. CDR3 in amino acids: CASSPVQGCNEKLFF. Here the CDR3 DNA reads TGTGCCAGCAGCCCGGTACAGGGGTGTAATGAAAAACTGTTTTTT.

The genes are TRBV28 and TRBJ1-1; 8 nucleotides line up with TRBD1. CDR3 length: 15 amino acids. Trimming took 4 bases from V and 0 from J; bases not matched to a gene: 4. The V gene's germline CDR1 is MDHEN and CDR2 SYDVKM. The CDR3 loop reads CASSWTGWVNTEAFF. The CDR3 DNA is TGTGCCAGCAGTTGGACAGGGTGGGTGAACACTGAAGCTTTCTTT.

The rearrangement joins TRBV5-6 to TRBJ1-2; unclear D gene. Germline V CDR1 and CDR2: SGHDT, YYEEEE. V was trimmed by 3 bases and J by 0 bases, leaving 15 bases between them. This CDR3 is 16 amino acids long. The CDR3 protein is CASSSTRRYPNYGYTF. Written as DNA, the CDR3 is TGTGCCAGCAGCTCAACCCGCCGGTATCCTAACTATGGCTACACCTTC. The full variable domain, in which reference TRBV5-6 and TRBJ1-2 provide the parts outside the CDR3, is DAGVTQSPTHLIKTRGQQVTLRCSPKSGHDTVSWYQQALGQGPQFIFQYYEEEERQRGNFPDRFSGHQFPNYSSELNVNALLLGDSALYLCASSSTRRYPNYGYTFGSGTRLTVV.

This sequence joins TRBV2 and TRBJ2-3; no definite D call. V dropped 10 bases and J dropped 2 bases, with 16 bases sitting between them. Germline CDR1 and CDR2: SNHLY and FYNNEI. The CDR3 is 14 amino acids. This CDR3 is CATTRRETTDTQYF. The CDR3 DNA sequence: TGTGCCACCACCCGGAGAGAGACCACAGATACGCAGTATTTT. Using reference TRBV2 and TRBJ2-3 for the parts outside the CDR3, the full variable domain is EPEVTQTPSHQVTQMGQEVILRCVPISNHLYFYWYRQILGQKVEFLVSFYNNEISEKSEIFDDQFSVERPDGSNFTLKIRSTKLEDSAMYFCATTRRETTDTQYFGPGTRLTVL.

The CDR3 sequence is CASSAGLAGWSSYNEQFF. CDR3 DNA sequence: TGTGCCAGCAGCGCCGGACTAGCGGGCTGGAGCTCCTACAATGAGCAGTTCTTC. This sequence joins TRBV9 and TRBJ2-1; 11 bases fit TRBD2. Germline trimming cut 3 bases from V and 0 bases from J; bases unmatched to any gene: 8. This CDR3 has 18 amino acids. The germline gives CDR1 SGDLS, CDR2 YYNGEE.

J is TRBJ2-1 and V is TRBV19; 12 bases line up with TRBD2. V shed 6 bases and J 6 bases; nucleotides not matched to a gene: 6. Per germline, CDR1 LNHDA and CDR2 SQIVND (reference sequence). There are 15 residues in the CDR3. The chain's CDR3 is CASSRTSGIPNEQFF. The CDR3 bases are TGTGCCAGTAGCCGGACTAGCGGGATCCCCAATGAGCAGTTCTTC. Drawing the rest from reference TRBV19 and TRBJ2-1, the complete variable domain is DGGITQSPKYLFRKEGQNVTLSCEQNLNHDAMYWYRQDPGQGLRLIYYSQIVNDFQKGDIAEGYSVSREKKESFPLTVTSAQKNPTAFYLCASSRTSGIPNEQFFGPGTRLTVL.

CDR3 DNA: TGCGCCAGCAGCTCAGGGACAGGGGGATACGAGCAGTACTTC. It specifies CASSSGTGGYEQYF. The chain couples TRBV5-1 to TRBJ2-7, with TRBD1 matching over 11 bases. Germline trimming cut 3 bases from V and 4 bases from J; bases unmatched to any gene: 3. CDR3 length: 14 amino acids. Germline loops: CDR1 SGHRS, CDR2 YFSETQ.

The chain couples TRBV7-2 to TRBJ2-7; possible D gene TRBD1, 5 bases. The V end lost 1 base, the J end lost 1 base, and 8 bases lay between the germline ends. The germline V gene encodes CDR1 SGHTA and CDR2 FQGNSA. The CDR3 has 14 residues. The CDR3 here is CASSLGTRSYEQYF. DNA for the CDR3: TGTGCCAGCAGCTTAGGGACAAGATCCTACGAGCAGTACTTC.

This clone has only one observation. The V and J genes are TRBV19 and TRBJ2-7; weak D call: TRBD2 (6 bases). In germline, CDR1 is LNHDA, CDR2 SQIVND (reference sequence). Deletions cut 4 bases from V and 6 bases from J, with 13 bases between. The CDR3 totals 13 residues. Here the CDR3 DNA reads TGTGCCAGTAGTACGACTAGGGGAGGCGAGCAGTACTTC. Amino acids: CASSTTRGGEQYF.

CDR3 region: CASTSGQGNTEAFF. CDR3 nucleotides: TGTGCCAGTACGTCAGGACAGGGTAACACTGAAGCTTTCTTT. V and J are TRBV19 and TRBJ1-1, with 8 positions matching TRBD1. Per germline, CDR1 LNHDA and CDR2 SQIVND (reference sequence). V was pared by 7 bases and J by 2 bases, with 6 bases of the junction left unmatched. CDR3 size: 14 residues.

V usage is TRBV5-4 and J usage is TRBJ2-3, with 8 bases lining up with TRBD1. Germline V gene sequence: CDR1 SGHNT, CDR2 YYREEE (reference sequence). V dropped 4 bases and J dropped 2; count of bases not matched to a gene: 6. This CDR3 comprises 15 residues. The CDR3 loop reads CASSLGQGTTDTQYF. The CDR3 DNA follows: TGTGCCAGCAGCCTCGGACAGGGTACCACAGATACGCAGTATTTT.

The V gene is TRBV21-1, the J gene TRBJ2-3; the tabulated D call, TRBD2, remains unverified against the DNA. TRBV21-1 is a pseudogene. CDR3 length equals 11 residues. CDR3 sequence (DNA): TGTGCCAGCAGCAAAGGTCTCTGTCAGTATTTT. This codes for CASSKGLCQYF.

This clone has only one observation. The chain combines TRBV5-1 with TRBJ2-7; TRBD2 is a possible D gene (6 bases). Trimming removed 3 bases at V and 5 bases at J, with 18 bases between. Germline CDR1 SGHRS, CDR2 YFSETQ. The CDR3 is made up of 15 amino acids. DNA for the CDR3: TGCGCCAGCAGCTCCGTCGCGGGGAGTTCCCACGAGCAGTACTTC. Translating gives CASSSVAGSSHEQYF.

This clone appeared once. The V gene is TRBV2, the J gene TRBJ1-4; D is unclear. From germline, CDR1 is SNHLY and CDR2 FYNNEI. This CDR3 contains 13 residues. Trimming cost V 6 bases and J 8 bases, with 13 bases left between them. The CDR3 reads CASSPRCWEKLFF. CDR3 sequence (DNA): TGTGCCAGCAGCCCCAGGTGCTGGGAAAAACTGTTTTTT.

The V call is TRBV12-2, the J call TRBJ1-5. TRBV12-2 is assigned pseudogene status. CDR3 length equals 16 residues. DNA for the CDR3: TGTGCAAGTCGCTTAGGGACGGAGGACTGCAATCAGCCCCAGCATTTT. Protein product: CASRLGTEDCNQPQHF.

J is TRBJ2-2 and V is TRBV4-2; 7 nucleotides match TRBD1. The germline V gene encodes CDR1 LGHNA and CDR2 YNFKEQ. Trimming at V came to 0 bases and at J to 6 bases, leaving 4 bases not matched to a gene. This CDR3 is 15 amino acids long. The CDR3 reads CASSQEGTGAGELFF. The CDR3 bases are TGTGCCAGCAGCCAAGAAGGAACAGGGGCCGGGGAGCTGTTTTTT.

The J gene is TRBJ2-7, the V gene TRBV6-1; D might be TRBD1 (6 bases). V was pared by 3 bases and J by 2 bases, with 14 bases between. This CDR3 region has 15 residues. Germline CDR1 and CDR2: MNHNS and SASEGT. DNA of the CDR3: TGTGCCAGCAGTGATTTTCAGGGGAACCCCTACGAGCAGTACTTC. Its translation: CASSDFQGNPYEQYF.

The chain joins TRBV19 to TRBJ2-2, with 7 bases fitting TRBD1. Trimming cost V 3 bases and J 4 bases; bases outside gene matches: 5. The germline gives CDR1 LNHDA, CDR2 SQIVND (reference sequence). The CDR3 is 15 residues long. CDR3 residues: CASSMGQSPTGELFF. CDR3 nucleotide sequence: TGTGCCAGTAGTATGGGACAGTCTCCCACCGGGGAGCTGTTTTTT.

This chain uses TRBV5-4 with TRBJ2-5, with D hard to call. The CDR3 covers 16 residues. Deletions cut 0 bases from V and 1 base from J, with 13 bases between. Germline CDR1 and CDR2: SGHNT and YYREEE (reference sequence). CDR3 amino acids: CASSLAPPRIQETQYF. The CDR3 nucleotides are TGTGCCAGCAGCTTGGCCCCACCCAGAATCCAAGAGACCCAGTACTTC.

This clone was detected once. The chain links TRBV7-9 to TRBJ2-1; 10 bases line up with TRBD2. This CDR3 contains 18 residues. Germline V lookup: CDR1 SEHNR, CDR2 FQNEAQ (reference sequence). Trimming removed 5 bases from V and 10 bases from J; junction bases left unmatched: 20. CDR3 DNA sequence: TGTGCCAGCAGCCCCCTGGGGTCGAGGAGCGGGGGGGCTCGGGAGCAGTTCTTC. Protein product: CASSPLGSRSGGAREQFF.

V usage is TRBV28 and J usage is TRBJ2-3; TRBD2 agrees at 14 bases. CDR3 length: 16 residues. The trim removed 8 bases at V and 5 bases at J, leaving 9 bases unmatched. Germline-derived CDR1 and CDR2 are MDHEN and SYDVKM. The DNA of the CDR3 is TGTGCCAGCGGACGGATGACTAGCGGGGGGGGAGATACGCAGTATTTT. This translates into CASGRMTSGGGDTQYF.

Concerning this clone itself: Other DNA sequences within the sample encode an identical CDR3. The V gene is TRBV18, the J gene TRBJ2-7, with D possibly being TRBD1 (6 bases). Trimming took 3 bases from V and 3 from J, leaving 6 bases between them. The germline V gene has CDR1 KGHSH and CDR2 LQKENI. The CDR3 sequence is 12 residues long. The CDR3 here is CASSPDSYEQYF. The CDR3 region has the DNA TGTGCCAGCTCACCGGACAGCTACGAGCAGTACTTC.

This chain joins TRBV9 and TRBJ2-5, with 7 bases lining up with TRBD1. Trimming cost V 3 bases and J 5 bases; bases outside gene matches: 10. This CDR3 is 15 amino acids long. From germline, CDR1 is SGDLS and CDR2 YYNGEE. This CDR3 is CASSAMTGTWETQYF. The CDR3 DNA follows: TGTGCCAGCAGCGCCATGACAGGGACGTGGGAGACCCAGTACTTC.

This clone was seen a handful of times. This chain connects TRBV6-1 to TRBJ2-7; D is uncertain. Germline CDR1 is MNHNS and CDR2 is SASEGT. The CDR3 sequence is 14 residues long. V shed 5 bases and J shed 2 bases, with 13 bases lying between them. As DNA, the CDR3 is TGTGCCAGCAGTAGCGATGGTATTGCCTACGAGCAGTACTTC. It translates to CASSSDGIAYEQYF.

This sequence joins TRBV7-8 and TRBJ2-1; 7 bases line up with TRBD2. CDR1 and CDR2 from the germline V gene are SGHVS and FQNEAQ. V trimming: 5 bases; J trimming: 10 bases; junction bases outside the gene matches: 14. This CDR3 is built from 15 residues. CDR3: CASSAGRTREQEQFF. For the CDR3, the DNA is TGTGCCAGCAGCGCGGGTAGGACTAGGGAGCAGGAGCAGTTCTTC.

The gene calls are TRBV4-3 and TRBJ2-7; D remains unclear. Germline V gene data show CDR1 as LGHNA and CDR2 as YSLEER. Trimming left V 0 bases short and J 1 base short, with 7 bases between. This CDR3 is 14 amino acids long. This CDR3 is CASSQDLESYEQYF. CDR3 coding DNA: TGCGCCAGCAGCCAAGACCTAGAATCCTACGAGCAGTACTTC.